This TCR beta chain appears in the sequencing data of a study of regulatory T cells in long-lasting Graves disease. For the study at large: Persistence in Graves' disease denoted antithyroid drug use beyond 5 years alongside positive TSH receptor antibodies. Study-level results: Preferential use of TRBV28, TRBJ1-2 and TRBJ2-5 was seen in persistent disease. The study found persistent patients shared more public clonotypes (fewer than 3,000) than new patients (approximately 970).

Arm-PCR of CDR3 regions with iRepertoire HTBI primers generated TCR beta libraries. TCRdb re-derived calls from the multiplex PCR reads in MiXCR, one entry per CDR3 protein. The sample contains roughly 400,000 distinct CDR3 sequences, around 20% of which appear only once. From germline, CDR1 is MDHEN and CDR2 SYDVKM. The V end was cut by 2 bases, the J end by 7 bases, with 15 bases between. CDR3 length equals 16 residues. This clonotype has only a few counts. Antigen: not known. Time point given: persistent/refractory GD, antithyroid drugs over 5 years with positive TRAb. With RNA extracted from PBMCs as input, the TCR library was made.

The sample here was peripheral blood mononuclear cells (PBMCs), taken when the disease was refractory, from a patient treated with antithyroid drugs. The chain combines TRBV28 with TRBJ1-6, with a tentative D call TRBD1 (6 bases). The sequence was obtained from a female donor with Graves disease. DNA for the CDR3: TGTGCCAGCAGTTTAGCGGGGGCTACCGGGAATTCACCCCTCCACTTT. Its translation is CASSLAGATGNSPLHF.